The TCR beta chain described here comes from a study of T cell responses to AZD1222 COVID-19 vaccine. Libraries were prepared by immunoSEQ multiplex PCR; TCRdb keeps only in-frame clonotypes and omits some of them. The sample holds over 110,000 clones, approximately 87% seen once. Comment on this clone: The antigen is unknown.

Regarding the study as a whole: Mostly white British, mostly female donors; authors suggested clonal diversity may be underestimated. Repertoire sampling was restricted to post-peak T cell response timepoints.

V was shortened by 4 bases and J by 10 bases, with 14 bases between the two germline ends. The CDR3 has 13 amino acids. Per germline, CDR1 LNHDA and CDR2 SQIVND (reference sequence). Specimen: peripheral blood, collected 28 days after the second AZD1222 dose. The chain employs TRBV19 and TRBJ2-1; D not certain. This clonotype was sampled from an adult who received the AZD1222 COVID-19 vaccine. The CDR3 region is CASSSPPSREQFF. CDR3 sequence (DNA): TGTGCCAGTAGTAGTCCGCCCTCTCGGGAGCAGTTCTTC.